Listed below are T cell receptor beta chains from one sample, sequenced in a study of OX40 agonist ivuxolimab in advanced cancers. The assay was immunoSEQ multiplex PCR, and TCRdb's table has in-frame clones only and misses some. Of tens of thousands of clones detected, roughly nine tenths appear once; the ten largest clones hold 10% to 13%. The sequences come from CD4+ or CD8+ T cells sorted from blood, collected in a trial of the OX40 agonist ivuxolimab. Receptor source: an adult with an advanced solid tumor such as melanoma, head and neck, liver or kidney cancer. CDR3s include the opening cysteine and the closing phenylalanine or tryptophan. A D gene is named only where the DNA matches it firmly. Expanded clones get a size class; other rows say once, few or many, or leave the size out.

.	TRBV19	TRBD2	TRBJ2-3	CASSIDPGGGGDTQYF	TGTGCCAGTAGTATAGACCCTGGCGGGGGTGGAGATACGCAGTATTTT
.	TRBV9	TRBD1	TRBJ1-2	CASSSPTGGRGYTF	TGTGCCAGCAGCTCACCGACAGGGGGAAGAGGCTACACCTTC
.	TRBV5-1	.	TRBJ2-5	CASSSPERGVEETQYF	TGCGCCAGCAGCTCGCCCGAAAGGGGGGTCGAGGAGACCCAGTACTTC
.	TRBV7-2	.	TRBJ1-1	CASSPQGWGTEAFF	TGTGCCAGCAGCCCGCAGGGGTGGGGCACTGAAGCTTTCTTT
.	TRBV12-5	.	TRBJ2-5	CASADSRGSGETQYF	TGTGCTAGTGCCGACTCCCGGGGGTCGGGGGAGACCCAGTACTTC
.	TRBV12-5	.	TRBJ1-1	CASGLYGGQVTEAFF	TGTGCTAGTGGTTTGTACGGGGGGCAAGTCACTGAAGCTTTCTTT
.	TRBV7-9	.	TRBJ1-1	CASTHGQTPLNTEAFF	TGTGCCAGCACCCACGGACAGACGCCGTTGAACACTGAAGCTTTCTTT
.	TRBV28	.	TRBJ1-5	CASSFYRLGDYQPQHF	TGTGCCAGCAGTTTTTATAGGTTAGGGGACTATCAGCCCCAGCATTTT
.	TRBV9	TRBD1	TRBJ2-5	CASSVGQGEETQYF	TGTGCCAGCAGCGTAGGACAGGGGGAAGAGACCCAGTACTTC
few	TRBV5-8	TRBD1	TRBJ1-5	CASSADRGNQPQHF	TGTGCCAGCAGCGCCGACAGGGGCAATCAGCCCCAGCATTTT
.	TRBV28	.	TRBJ2-1	CASSLTRYTSGRPLFNEQFF	TGTGCCAGCAGTTTAACCCGATACACGAGCGGAAGACCCCTTTTTAATGAGCAGTTCTTC
.	TRBV4-1	.	TRBJ2-2	CASSRVSANTGELFF	TGCGCCAGCAGCCGAGTATCAGCGAACACCGGGGAGCTGTTTTTT
.	TRBV6-6	TRBD2	TRBJ2-5	CASSWSGRAWETQYF	TGTGCCAGCAGTTGGAGCGGGAGGGCCTGGGAGACCCAGTACTTC
.	TRBV6-6	TRBD1	TRBJ2-5	CASSYPGQGQETQYF	TGTGCCAGCAGTTACCCAGGACAGGGACAGGAGACCCAGTACTTC
.	TRBV28	.	TRBJ1-1	CASSWGGRGTEAFF	TGTGCCAGCAGTTGGGGGGGGCGCGGGACTGAAGCTTTCTTT
.	TRBV19	.	TRBJ1-4	CASSSSENEKLFF	TGTGCCAGTAGTTCCAGCGAGAATGAAAAACTGTTTTTT
.	TRBV7-9	.	TRBJ1-2	CASSLGQGPANYGYTF	TGTGCCAGCAGCTTAGGGCAGGGGCCGGCTAACTATGGCTACACCTTC
.	TRBV2	.	TRBJ2-7	CASRARGFSSYEQYF	TGTGCCAGCAGAGCCAGGGGATTTAGCTCCTACGAGCAGTACTTC
.	TRBV5-4	.	TRBJ1-1	CASSSAPANTEAFF	TGTGCCAGCAGCTCGGCACCGGCAAACACTGAAGCTTTCTTT